The next 23 T cell receptor beta chains were all read from a single sample in a study of blood T cell repertoires in COVID-19. Sequenced by immunoSEQ multiplex PCR; TCRdb stores in-frame clones only, minus some. The sample gives hundreds of thousands of clones, 75% to 90% of which show up once; about an eighth is in the top ten. Material: peripheral blood. The receptors were sampled from a woman aged 70-85 years with COVID-19, enrolled during active disease.

This clone has just a few counts. The chain links TRBV5-1 to TRBJ2-2; D is unresolved. The CDR3 spans 15 residues. Trimming took off 1 base at V and 2 bases at J, with 9 bases between the two ends. Germline CDR1 and CDR2: SGHRS and YFSETQ. CDR3 in amino acids: CASSLSAGNTGELFF. The CDR3 coding sequence is TGCGCCAGCAGCTTGTCGGCAGGAAACACCGGGGAGCTGTTTTTT.

V gene TRBV29-1 combines with J gene TRBJ1-2; TRBD1 aligns across 7 bases. The J segment lost 0 bases and the V segment lost 1 base, leaving 5 bases of the junction unmatched. The CDR3 spans 15 residues. Germline CDR1 is SQVTM and CDR2 is ANQGSEA. DNA for the CDR3: TGCAGCGTTGAAGCGACCGGGACAGCTAACTATGGCTACACCTTC. It codes for CSVEATGTANYGYTF.

This clone was detected only a few times. The V call is TRBV6-2 or TRBV6-3, the J call TRBJ2-7; D remains unclear. V shed 4 bases and J shed 2 bases, with 3 bases lying between them. The germline V gene encodes CDR1 MNHEY and CDR2 SVGEGT. The CDR3 runs to 11 residues. The CDR3 coding sequence is TGTGCCAGCAGTTCAACCTACGAGCAGTACTTC. Translating gives CASSSTYEQYF.

The chain recombines TRBV24-1 with TRBJ2-5, with 8 bases aligning to TRBD1. Germline-derived CDR1 and CDR2 are KGHDR and SFDVKD. The V segment lost 3 bases and the J segment 5 bases; nucleotides outside the gene matches: 7. CDR3 length: 15 residues. DNA for the CDR3: TGTGCCACCAGTGATCCAGGGGGCTCGGGTGAGACCCAGTACTTC. It codes for CATSDPGGSGETQYF.

This chain joins TRBV6-5 and TRBJ1-5; D unresolved. The CDR3 extends over 13 amino acids. The ends were cut back, 7 bases at V and 8 bases at J, with 15 bases in the middle. CDR1 MNHEY and CDR2 SVGAGI come from the germline V gene. The chain's CDR3 is CASTIGDIKPQHF. In nucleotides, the CDR3 is TGTGCCAGCACCATAGGAGATATCAAGCCCCAGCATTTT.

This clone was detected once. V gene TRBV9 combines with J gene TRBJ2-3; 7 nucleotides align to TRBD2. Germline V gives CDR1 SGDLS, CDR2 YYNGEE. This CDR3 has 14 residues. With 4 bases clipped from V and 2 bases from J, the junction kept 4 bases outside the gene matches. The CDR3 spells CASSPSGSTDTQYF. As DNA, the CDR3 is TGTGCCAGCAGCCCTAGCGGATCCACAGATACGCAGTATTTT.

The rearrangement links TRBV27 to TRBJ2-2; 10 bases are shared with TRBD1. This CDR3 has 14 amino acids. Germline trimming cut 9 bases from V and 1 base from J; bases unmatched to any gene: 2. Germline loops: CDR1 MNHEY, CDR2 SMNVEV (reference sequence). In DNA, the CDR3 is TGTGCCAGGGGGACAGGGGTGAACACCGGGGAGCTGTTTTTT. Translating it yields CARGTGVNTGELFF.

This clone turned up a few times. CDR3 nucleotides: TGTGCCAGCAGCAGACAGAGTAATCAGCCCCAGCATTTT. This translates into CASSRQSNQPQHF. The chain is built from TRBV6-2 or TRBV6-3 and TRBJ1-5, with D possibly matching TRBD1 (5 bases). Germline lookup yields CDR1 MNHEY and CDR2 SVGEGT. Trimming took 6 bases from V and 4 from J, leaving 10 bases between them. This CDR3 contains 13 residues.

V is TRBV10-3 and J is TRBJ2-7; D possibly corresponds to TRBD1 (5 bases). The germline V gene encodes CDR1 ENHRY and CDR2 SYGVKD. V lost 10 bases and J 3 bases, leaving 10 bases between the germline ends. The CDR3 has 11 amino acids. As DNA, the CDR3 is TGTGCCACCGCCCAGGGCTACGAGCAGTACTTC. It specifies CATAQGYEQYF.

V usage is TRBV27 and J usage is TRBJ2-3; 12 bases are shared with TRBD2. The V and J ends lost 8 bases and 4 bases, in that order; junction bases with no gene match: 16. CDR3 length: 18 residues. Per germline, CDR1 MNHEY and CDR2 SMNVEV (reference sequence). The CDR3 DNA follows: TGTGCCAGCGGAAAGAGGGAAGGACTAGCGGGGAGACCAGATACGCAGTATTTT. It codes for CASGKREGLAGRPDTQYF.

The genes are TRBV5-8 and TRBJ2-3; D perhaps matches TRBD2 (6 bases). Germline V CDR1 and CDR2: SGHTS, YDEGEE. CDR3 length: 13 residues. Between the trimmed V and J ends, which lost 3 bases and 9 bases, there was a span of 14 bases. The CDR3 sequence is CASSSTGESTQYF. The CDR3 DNA follows: TGTGCCAGCAGCTCAACGGGGGAATCGACGCAGTATTTT.

This clone has more than one count but fewer than ten. The rearrangement uses TRBV11-2 and TRBJ2-7; 10 bases fit TRBD1. V shed 0 bases, J shed 3 bases, and the junction held 2 bases outside the gene matches. There are 15 residues in the CDR3. Germline CDR1 SGHAT, CDR2 FQNNGV. The CDR3 loop reads CASSLDGTGVYEQYF. The CDR3 bases are TGTGCCAGCAGCTTAGACGGGACAGGGGTCTACGAGCAGTACTTC. The full variable domain, rest sourced from reference TRBV11-2 and TRBJ2-7, is EAGVAQSPRYKIIEKRQSVAFWCNPISGHATLYWYQQILGQGPKLLIQFQNNGVVDDSQLPKDRFSAERLKGVDSTLKIQPAKLEDSAVYLCASSLDGTGVYEQYFGPGTRLTVT.

The V call is TRBV24-1, the J call TRBJ1-2, with D maybe TRBD1 (5 bases). Trimming pared 2 bases from V and 2 bases from J, leaving 5 bases between. This CDR3 is 13 amino acids long. Germline V lookup: CDR1 KGHDR, CDR2 SFDVKD. The CDR3 loop reads CATSDSGNYGYTF. The CDR3 DNA reads TGTGCCACCAGTGATTCAGGGAACTATGGCTACACCTTC.

The rearrangement links TRBV7-2 to TRBJ2-7; TRBD1 is a possible D gene (8 bases). CDR3 size: 13 residues. The germline CDR1 and CDR2 sequences are SGHTA and FQGNSA. V dropped 6 bases and J dropped 6 bases, with 15 bases sitting between them. The CDR3 region is CASRQGGGLEQYF. CDR3 nucleotide sequence: TGTGCCAGCAGACAGGGGGGGGGACTCGAGCAGTACTTC.

The chain recombines TRBV7-2 with TRBJ1-2; TRBD1 agrees at 7 bases. The junction had 3 bases not matched to a gene; V was cut back by 4 bases and J by 4 bases. Germline assignment: CDR1 SGHTA and CDR2 FQGNSA. CDR3 length: 13 amino acids. The CDR3 spells CASSWTGVYGYTF. CDR3 in DNA: TGTGCCAGCAGCTGGACAGGCGTCTATGGCTACACCTTC.

The chain combines TRBV24-1 with TRBJ2-5; tentative D call: TRBD1 (6 bases). V gave up 5 bases and J gave up 1 base, with 19 bases separating them. Germline V lookup: CDR1 KGHDR, CDR2 SFDVKD. The CDR3 runs to 17 residues. CDR3 in DNA: TGTGCCACCAGTGGGACTTCCGGGACACCCTCCCAAGAGACCCAGTACTTC. Translating gives CATSGTSGTPSQETQYF.

The genes are TRBV2 and TRBJ1-2; D remains unclear. CDR1 and CDR2 (germline): SNHLY, FYNNEI. This CDR3 is 11 amino acids long. Trimming took 8 bases from V and 10 from J, leaving 14 bases between them. Written as DNA, the CDR3 is TGTGCCAGCCGCACCCAGGCCGTCTACACCTTC. This codes for CASRTQAVYTF.

This clone was counted ten times or more. The chain has TRBV7-9 and TRBJ2-3; tentative D call: TRBD2 (6 bases). The CDR3 totals 14 residues. Trimming removed 5 bases at V and 4 bases at J, with 13 bases between. Germline CDR1 and CDR2: SEHNR and FQNEAQ (reference sequence). The CDR3 DNA sequence: TGTGCCAGCAGCACTAGACTAGACCCAGATACGCAGTATTTT. The encoded protein is CASSTRLDPDTQYF.

The genes are TRBV27 and TRBJ1-4; a possible D gene is TRBD1 (5 bases). Trimming removed 2 bases at V and 8 bases at J, with 15 bases between. The CDR3 has 15 residues. The germline CDR1 and CDR2 sequences are MNHEY and SMNVEV (reference sequence). CDR3 protein: CASSLAQGRGEKLFF. The CDR3 nucleotides read TGTGCCAGCAGTTTAGCCCAGGGAAGAGGAGAAAAACTGTTTTTT. The full variable domain, with the rest looked up from reference TRBV27 and TRBJ1-4, is EAQVTQNPRYLITVTGKKLTVTCSQNMNHEYMSWYRQDPGLGLRQIYYSMNVEVTDKGDVPEGYKVSRKEKRNFPLILESPSPNQTSLYFCASSLAQGRGEKLFFGSGTQLSVL.

The chain uses TRBV10-3 and TRBJ1-1, with 7 bases matching TRBD1. The CDR3 runs to 16 residues. Trimming cost V 3 bases and J 1 base; bases outside gene matches: 8. The germline gives CDR1 ENHRY, CDR2 SYGVKD. CDR3 sequence reads: CAISDLPRQGNTEAFF. CDR3 coding DNA: TGTGCCATCAGTGACCTACCCCGACAGGGGAACACTGAAGCTTTCTTT.

V is TRBV10-3 and J is TRBJ1-1, with 7 nucleotides matching TRBD1. Losses at the gene ends were 2 bases for V and 6 bases for J; bases not matched to a gene: 6. CDR1 ENHRY and CDR2 SYGVKD come from the germline V gene. This CDR3 has 14 amino acids. The CDR3 nucleotides are TGTGCCATCAGTGAGAAGGGGGCGCAGGCTGAAGCTTTCTTT. It specifies CAISEKGAQAEAFF.

V is TRBV6-2 or TRBV6-3 and J is TRBJ1-2; possibly TRBD1 for D (6 bases). CDR3 length equals 13 residues. Germline CDR1 is MNHEY and CDR2 is SVGEGT. The ends were cut back, 5 bases at V and 4 bases at J, with 11 bases in the middle. CDR3 DNA: TGTGCCAGCAGTACGGGACATCTCTATGGCTACACCTTC. It is translated as CASSTGHLYGYTF.

V is TRBV30 and J is TRBJ2-1, with D tentatively TRBD2 (6 bases). CDR1 is GTSNPN and CDR2 is SVGIG in the germline V gene (reference sequence). This CDR3 spans 12 amino acids. V was shortened by 5 bases and J by 7 bases, with 12 bases between the two germline ends. CDR3 coding DNA: TGTGCCTGGGCCACTAGCCTAAATGAGCAGTTCTTC. Translation: CAWATSLNEQFF.